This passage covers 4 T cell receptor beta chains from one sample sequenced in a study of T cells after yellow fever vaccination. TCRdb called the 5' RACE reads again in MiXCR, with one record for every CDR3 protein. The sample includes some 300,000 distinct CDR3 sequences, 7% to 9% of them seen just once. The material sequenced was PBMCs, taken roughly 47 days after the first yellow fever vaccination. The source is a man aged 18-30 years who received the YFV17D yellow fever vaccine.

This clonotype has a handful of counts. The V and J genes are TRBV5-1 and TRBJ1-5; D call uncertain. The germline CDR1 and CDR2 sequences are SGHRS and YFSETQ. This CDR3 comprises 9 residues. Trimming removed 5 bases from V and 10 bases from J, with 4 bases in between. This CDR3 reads CASRHPQHF. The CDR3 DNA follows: TGCGCCAGCAGGCATCCCCAGCATTTT.

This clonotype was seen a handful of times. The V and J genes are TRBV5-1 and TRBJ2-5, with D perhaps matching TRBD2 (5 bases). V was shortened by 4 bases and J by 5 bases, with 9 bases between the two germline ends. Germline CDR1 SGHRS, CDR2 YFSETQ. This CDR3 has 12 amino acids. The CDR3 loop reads CASSPPGETQYF. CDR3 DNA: TGCGCCAGCAGCCCCCCGGGGGAGACCCAGTACTTC.

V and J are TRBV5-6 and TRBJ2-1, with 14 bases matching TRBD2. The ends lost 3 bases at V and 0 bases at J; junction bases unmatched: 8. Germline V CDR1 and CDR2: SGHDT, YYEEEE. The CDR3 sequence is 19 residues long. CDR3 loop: CASSYGLAGGRSSYNEQFF. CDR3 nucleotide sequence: TGTGCCAGCAGCTACGGACTAGCGGGGGGCCGGAGCTCCTACAATGAGCAGTTCTTC. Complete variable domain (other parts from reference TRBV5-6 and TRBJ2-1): DAGVTQSPTHLIKTRGQQVTLRCSPKSGHDTVSWYQQALGQGPQFIFQYYEEEERQRGNFPDRFSGHQFPNYSSELNVNALLLGDSALYLCASSYGLAGGRSSYNEQFFGPGTRLTVL.

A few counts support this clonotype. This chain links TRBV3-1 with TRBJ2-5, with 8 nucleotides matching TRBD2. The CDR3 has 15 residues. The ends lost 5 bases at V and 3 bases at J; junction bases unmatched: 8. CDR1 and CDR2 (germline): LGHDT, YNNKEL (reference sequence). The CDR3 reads CASSTKLAEEETQYF. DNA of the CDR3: TGTGCCAGCAGCACCAAACTAGCGGAGGAAGAGACCCAGTACTTC.